The 4 T cell receptor beta chains below come from one sample, sequenced in a study of Ad26.COV2.S vaccination and SARS-CoV-2 variants. Repertoires were generated with immunoSEQ multiplex PCR, while TCRdb's copy carries only in-frame clones and drops some. The table has about 240,000 clones, around nine tenths seen once; the top ten hold around a tenth. Indicated treatment: some 20 received Ad26.COV2.S at low or high dose, single or two shots; about five received placebo; per-sample allocation not given. It was on day 63 after the first vaccine or placebo injection that samples were taken. The specimen comprised peripheral blood, sampled in a trial of Ad26.COV2.S vaccine versus placebo. The source of these receptors is a person between 18 and 59 years old who received the Ad26.COV2.S COVID-19 vaccine or a placebo.

V and J are TRBV7-8 and TRBJ2-1, with D unclear. This CDR3 contains 18 residues. V lost 5 bases and J 0 bases, leaving 20 bases between the germline ends. CDR1 is SGHVS, CDR2 FQNEAQ, per germline. CDR3 nucleotide sequence: TGTGCCAGCAGCAAAACGTCCACTGGCGCGAGCTCCTACAATGAGCAGTTCTTC. Its translation is CASSKTSTGASSYNEQFF.

Only one count was recorded for this clone. The J gene is TRBJ2-5, the V gene TRBV5-4; possibly TRBD1 for D (5 bases). Per the germline V gene, CDR1 is SGHNT and CDR2 is YYREEE (reference sequence). There are 15 residues in the CDR3. The germline V and J ends were trimmed by 2 bases and 5 bases, with 16 bases remaining between them. CDR3 bases: TGTGCCAGCAGCTTAGGGCCAGGGCCTTTTGAGACCCAGTACTTC. It is translated as CASSLGPGPFETQYF.

This clone was observed a few times. The chain recombines TRBV10-3 with TRBJ1-4, with TRBD1 matching 9 bases. Trimming cost V 10 bases and J 8 bases; bases outside gene matches: 14. The CDR3 is 15 amino acids. CDR1 and CDR2 (germline): ENHRY, SYGVKD. CDR3 coding DNA: TGTGCCACCAACTCCCCGGGACAGGGTGGGGAAAAACTGTTTTTT. It translates to CATNSPGQGGEKLFF.

To note about this clone: Within the sample, other DNA sequences also encode this same CDR3. The chain has TRBV4-1 and TRBJ2-7, with D possibly TRBD2 on 6 matching bases. Germline CDR1 MGHRA, CDR2 YSYEKL. The CDR3 length is 16 residues. Trimming removed 0 bases from V and 2 bases from J, with 14 bases in between. CDR3 sequence (DNA): TGCGCCAGCAGCCAAGATTTCCCGGGACTCACCTACGAGCAGTACTTC. It specifies CASSQDFPGLTYEQYF.